A single sample gave rise to the 17 T cell receptor beta chains below, sequenced in a study of blood T cell repertoires in COVID-19 (dated by TCRdb to 2020 to 2021). Receptor libraries were prepared by the immunoSEQ multiplex PCR assay. What TCRdb holds here is the immuneACCESS table cut down to in-frame rearrangements. Part of the clones is not present; checked against another copy, under half of the missing clones reflect an unresolved V gene, and the others are unexplained. The sample yields approximately 400,000 clones; 70% to 85% were counted once. The biggest ten clones account for 0.85% to 1.2% of the sample. The specimen sequenced was peripheral blood. The receptors come from a human donor with acute or convalescent COVID-19. The donor label of this sample is uncertain.

This chain joins TRBV2 and TRBJ1-2; perhaps TRBD1 as D (5 bases). Deletions cut 4 bases from V and 5 bases from J, with 17 bases between. CDR3 length: 15 amino acids. The germline CDR1 and CDR2 sequences are SNHLY and FYNNEI. This chain's CDR3 is CASSAHLTGSYGYTF. In nucleotides, the CDR3 is TGTGCCAGCAGTGCTCACTTAACAGGTTCATATGGCTACACCTTC.

This clone was observed a few times. The chain joins TRBV15 to TRBJ1-6; D possibly corresponds to TRBD1 (5 bases). Deletions cut 1 base from V and 11 bases from J, with 9 bases between. This CDR3 spans 13 amino acids. CDR1 LNHNV and CDR2 YYDKDF come from the germline V gene (reference sequence). CDR3 residues: CATSRAGGAPLHF. In nucleotides, the CDR3 is TGTGCCACCAGCAGAGCGGGGGGGGCACCCCTCCACTTT.

This clone was seen many times. The V call is TRBV7-9, the J call TRBJ1-5; 11 bases fit TRBD1. This CDR3 contains 15 residues. The V and J ends lost 5 bases and 11 bases, in that order; junction bases with no gene match: 11. Germline V CDR1 and CDR2: SEHNR, FQNEAQ (reference sequence). The CDR3 region is CASSPGTGGKLAQHF. The CDR3 nucleotides are TGTGCCAGCAGCCCAGGGACAGGGGGAAAATTGGCCCAGCATTTT.

The chain has TRBV6-2 or TRBV6-3 and TRBJ2-7, with D possibly being TRBD2 (5 bases). Germline assignment: CDR1 MNHEY and CDR2 SVGEGT. Trimming removed 4 bases at V and 2 bases at J, with 15 bases between. The CDR3 covers 15 residues. CDR3 DNA: TGTGCCAGCAGTTCCTTCGGACGGGGAACCTACGAGCAGTACTTC. It specifies CASSSFGRGTYEQYF.

The rearrangement uses TRBV5-1 and TRBJ1-1; 9 nucleotides match TRBD1. Trimming cost V 4 bases and J 1 base; bases outside gene matches: 8. The germline gives CDR1 SGHRS, CDR2 YFSETQ. The CDR3 is 16 residues long. CDR3 in DNA: TGCGCCAGCAGCCGCCAGGGACAGGGCGGGAACACTGAAGCTTTCTTT. Translation: CASSRQGQGGNTEAFF.

This clone was detected once. The rearrangement links TRBV19 to TRBJ2-1; maybe TRBD2 (6 bases). This CDR3 region has 14 residues. Per germline, CDR1 LNHDA and CDR2 SQIVND (reference sequence). Trimming pared 6 bases from V and 6 bases from J, leaving 15 bases between. The CDR3 bases are TGTGCCAGTAGATTAAGACTAGGGAGCAATGAGCAGTTCTTC. It specifies CASRLRLGSNEQFF.

This sequence joins TRBV29-1 and TRBJ1-2; TRBD1 matches at 8 bases. The CDR3 has 14 residues. The germline CDR1 and CDR2 sequences are SQVTM and ANQGSEA. V gave up 4 bases and J gave up 4 bases; unmatched junction bases: 8. CDR3 protein: CSVGTGMGSYGYTF. In nucleotides, the CDR3 is TGCAGCGTTGGGACAGGGATGGGGTCCTATGGCTACACCTTC.

The V and J genes are TRBV6-5 and TRBJ1-2; D is uncertain. CDR1 MNHEY and CDR2 SVGAGI come from the germline V gene. The CDR3 runs to 14 residues. V was trimmed by 6 bases and J by 11 bases, leaving 22 bases between them. The CDR3: CASRREVEGRRYTF. CDR3 nucleotide sequence: TGTGCCAGCAGACGAGAGGTGGAGGGCCGAAGGTACACCTTC.

This sequence joins TRBV19 and TRBJ2-3; 9 bases are shared with TRBD1. The CDR3 totals 16 residues. V lost 6 bases, J lost 7 bases, and 14 bases stayed unmatched. Germline-derived CDR1 and CDR2 are LNHDA and SQIVND (reference sequence). CDR3 DNA sequence: TGTGCCAGTAGCCATCCGGGACAGGGTCTATCATATACGCAGTATTTT. Protein: CASSHPGQGLSYTQYF.

This clone was seen only once. V and J are TRBV5-4 and TRBJ1-1; D unclear. This CDR3 is built from 13 residues. Germline V CDR1 and CDR2: SGHNT, YYREEE (reference sequence). The V gene lost 1 base and the J gene lost 8 bases, with 12 bases spanning the gap. The CDR3 region is CASSLYTGLEAFF. In DNA form, the CDR3 reads TGTGCCAGCAGCTTGTACACGGGTCTAGAAGCTTTCTTT. The whole variable domain, remainder taken from reference TRBV5-4 and TRBJ1-1, is ETGVTQSPTHLIKTRGQQVTLRCSSQSGHNTVSWYQQALGQGPQFIFQYYREEENGRGNFPPRFSGLQFPNYSSELNVNALELDDSALYLCASSLYTGLEAFFGQGTRLTVV.

The chain has TRBV6-1 and TRBJ2-2, with TRBD2 matching 8 bases. Germline assignment: CDR1 MNHNS and CDR2 SASEGT. The CDR3 spans 13 residues. With 6 bases clipped from V and 6 bases from J, the junction kept 3 bases outside the gene matches. In nucleotides, the CDR3 is TGTGCCAGCAGCGGGGGACTAGCCGGGGAGCTGTTTTTT. Protein product: CASSGGLAGELFF.

The gene calls are TRBV7-2 and TRBJ2-6; D gene unclear. The CDR3 has 13 residues. V gave up 1 base and J gave up 7 bases, with 5 bases separating them. Germline lookup yields CDR1 SGHTA and CDR2 FQGNSA. CDR3 sequence reads: CASSLGLANVLTF. CDR3 coding DNA: TGTGCCAGCAGCTTAGGTCTCGCCAACGTCCTGACTTTC.

The CDR3 DNA reads TGTGCCAGCAAGGCTAGCGGGAGGTACGAGCAGTACTTC. Translated, it gives CASKASGRYEQYF. This chain joins TRBV12-3 or TRBV12-4 and TRBJ2-7; 11 bases are shared with TRBD2. V gave up 7 bases and J gave up 4 bases; unmatched junction bases: 3. The length of the CDR3 is 13 residues.

V usage is TRBV2 and J usage is TRBJ2-1; TRBD1 matches 7 bases. Trimming at V came to 7 bases and at J to 4 bases, leaving 10 bases not matched to a gene. This CDR3 comprises 15 residues. CDR1 SNHLY and CDR2 FYNNEI come from the germline V gene. The CDR3 region has the DNA TGTGCCAGCACCGTAGAAGGGGGCGGATACAATGAGCAGTTCTTC. Its translation is CASTVEGGGYNEQFF.

The chain combines TRBV3-1 (or the pseudogene TRBV3-2) with TRBJ2-1, with 7 bases fitting TRBD2. Germline loops: CDR1 LGHDT, CDR2 YNNKEL (reference sequence). V dropped 4 bases and J dropped 0; count of bases not matched to a gene: 12. This CDR3 comprises 18 residues. CDR3 sequence: CASSRRSGRTSSYNEQFF. CDR3 bases: TGTGCCAGCAGCCGCCGGTCGGGTCGGACTAGCTCCTACAATGAGCAGTTCTTC.

The chain uses TRBV4-1 and TRBJ1-1; D remains ambiguous. The germline gives CDR1 MGHRA, CDR2 YSYEKL. V was clipped by 2 bases and J by 2 bases, with 9 bases between them. The CDR3 has 14 amino acids. In nucleotides, the CDR3 is TGCGCCAGCAGCCAACGTGCCCTAAACACTGAAGCTTTCTTT. Encoded protein: CASSQRALNTEAFF.

The chain couples TRBV6-5 to TRBJ1-5, with 7 positions matching TRBD1. The V gene's germline CDR1 is MNHEY and CDR2 SVGAGI. The CDR3 has 14 amino acids. V lost 6 bases, J lost 6 bases, and 8 bases stayed unmatched. CDR3 amino acids: CASRGQVLSQPQHF. For the CDR3, the DNA is TGTGCCAGCAGAGGACAGGTGTTATCTCAGCCCCAGCATTTT.